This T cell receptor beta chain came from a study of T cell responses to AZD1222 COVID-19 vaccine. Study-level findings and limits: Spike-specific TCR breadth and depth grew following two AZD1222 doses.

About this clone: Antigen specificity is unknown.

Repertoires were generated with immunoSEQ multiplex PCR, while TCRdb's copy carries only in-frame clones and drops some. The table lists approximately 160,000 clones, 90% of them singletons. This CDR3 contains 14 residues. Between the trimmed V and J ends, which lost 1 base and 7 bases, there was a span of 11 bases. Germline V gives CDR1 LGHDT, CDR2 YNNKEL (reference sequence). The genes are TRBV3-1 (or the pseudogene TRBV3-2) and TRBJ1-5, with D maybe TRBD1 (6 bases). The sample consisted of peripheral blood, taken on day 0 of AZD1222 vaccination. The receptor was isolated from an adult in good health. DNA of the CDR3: TGTGCCAGCAGCCAAGTGGCAGGGGAGCAGCCCCAGCATTTT. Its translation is CASSQVAGEQPQHF.